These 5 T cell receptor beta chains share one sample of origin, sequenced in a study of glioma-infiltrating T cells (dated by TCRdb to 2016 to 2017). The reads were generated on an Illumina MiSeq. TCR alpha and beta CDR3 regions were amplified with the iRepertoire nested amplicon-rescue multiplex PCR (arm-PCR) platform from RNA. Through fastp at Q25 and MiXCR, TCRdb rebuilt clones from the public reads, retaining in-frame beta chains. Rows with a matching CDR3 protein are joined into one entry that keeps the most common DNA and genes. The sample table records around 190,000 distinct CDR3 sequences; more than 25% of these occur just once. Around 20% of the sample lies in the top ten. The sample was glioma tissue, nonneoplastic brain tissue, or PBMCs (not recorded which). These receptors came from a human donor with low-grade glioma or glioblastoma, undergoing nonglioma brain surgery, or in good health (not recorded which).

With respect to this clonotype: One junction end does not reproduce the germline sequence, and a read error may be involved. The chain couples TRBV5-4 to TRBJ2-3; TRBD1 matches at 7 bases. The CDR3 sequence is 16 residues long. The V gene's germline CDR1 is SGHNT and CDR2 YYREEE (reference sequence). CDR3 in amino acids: CASRLARGQGTDTQYF. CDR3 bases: TGTGCCAGCAGATTGGCCCGTGGACAGGGCACAGATACGCAGTATTTT. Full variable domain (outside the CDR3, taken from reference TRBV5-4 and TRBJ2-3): ETGVTQSPTHLIKTRGQQVTLRCSSQSGHNTVSWYQQALGQGPQFIFQYYREEENGRGNFPPRFSGLQFPNYSSELNVNALELDDSALYLCASRLARGQGTDTQYFGPGTRLTVL.

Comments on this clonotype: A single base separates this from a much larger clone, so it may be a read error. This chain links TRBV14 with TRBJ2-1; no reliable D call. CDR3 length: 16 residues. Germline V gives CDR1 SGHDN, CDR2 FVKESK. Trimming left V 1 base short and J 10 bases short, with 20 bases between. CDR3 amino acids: CASSQGAIVGFGEQFF. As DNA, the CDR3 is TGTGCCAGCAGCCAAGGTGCTATAGTGGGATTCGGAGAGCAGTTCTTC.

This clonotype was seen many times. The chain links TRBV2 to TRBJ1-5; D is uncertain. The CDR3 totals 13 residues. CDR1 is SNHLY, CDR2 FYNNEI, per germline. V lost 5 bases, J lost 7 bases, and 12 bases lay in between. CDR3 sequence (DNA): TGTGCCAGCAGTCAAGGATCGGGGCAGCCCCAGCATTTT. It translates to CASSQGSGQPQHF.

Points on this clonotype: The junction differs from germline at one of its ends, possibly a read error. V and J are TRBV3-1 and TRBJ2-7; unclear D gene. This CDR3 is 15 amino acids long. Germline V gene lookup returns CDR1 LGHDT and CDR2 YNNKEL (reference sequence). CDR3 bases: TGTGCCAGCAGCTCCTCGGACGGAAGACTCTACGAGCAGTCCTTC. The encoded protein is CASSSSDGRLYEQSF.

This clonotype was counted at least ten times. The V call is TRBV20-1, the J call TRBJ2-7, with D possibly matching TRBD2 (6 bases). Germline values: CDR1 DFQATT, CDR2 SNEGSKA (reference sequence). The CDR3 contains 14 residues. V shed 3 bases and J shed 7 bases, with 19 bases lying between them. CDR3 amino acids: CSASELQPAGEQYF. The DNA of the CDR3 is TGCAGTGCTAGTGAACTTCAACCGGCGGGGGAGCAGTACTTC.